This record covers a single T cell receptor beta chain. The entry originates in a study of technical replicates of blood from a handful of donors. Sequenced by immunoSEQ multiplex PCR; TCRdb stores in-frame clones only, minus some. The sample contains almost 85,000 clones, less than 98% of which appear only once. The germline V and J ends were trimmed by 2 bases and 12 bases, with 10 bases remaining between them. This CDR3 comprises 12 residues. CDR1 and CDR2 from the germline V gene are MNHEY and SVGAGI. Sequencing was carried out using T cells isolated from PBMCs. The TCR sequence derives from a human donor in good health. The V gene is TRBV6-5, the J gene TRBJ1-4; no definite D call. This CDR3 is CASSYSGRELFF. Written as DNA, the CDR3 is TGTGCCAGCAGTTACAGCGGTAGGGAACTGTTTTTT.